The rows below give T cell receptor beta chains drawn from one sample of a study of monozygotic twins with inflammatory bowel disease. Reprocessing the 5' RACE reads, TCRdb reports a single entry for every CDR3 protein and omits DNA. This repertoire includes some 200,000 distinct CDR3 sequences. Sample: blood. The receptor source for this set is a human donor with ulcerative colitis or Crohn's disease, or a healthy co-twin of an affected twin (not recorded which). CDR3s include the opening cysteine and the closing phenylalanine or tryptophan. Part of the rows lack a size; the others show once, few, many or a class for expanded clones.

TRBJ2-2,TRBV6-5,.,CASSYSIWGSGTGELFF
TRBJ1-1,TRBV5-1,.,CASSKGSMNTEAFF
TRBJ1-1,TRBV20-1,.,CSAPGTGRTEAFF
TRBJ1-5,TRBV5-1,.,CASSLGGGFNQPQHF
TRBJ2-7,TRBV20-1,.,CSAGGLAGDSQYF
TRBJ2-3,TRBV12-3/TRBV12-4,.,CASSRDVRDTQYF
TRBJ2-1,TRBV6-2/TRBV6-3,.,CASSYSIASGGQYNEQFF
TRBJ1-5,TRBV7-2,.,CASSRERVSNQPQHF
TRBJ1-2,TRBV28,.,CASIGGALGGYTF
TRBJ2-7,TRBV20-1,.,CSASPTGNYEQYF
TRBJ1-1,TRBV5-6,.,CASSRGGNTEAFF
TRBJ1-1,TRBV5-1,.,CASSLAIPSLLMNTEAFF
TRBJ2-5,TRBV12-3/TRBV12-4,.,CASSLGGGKTQYF
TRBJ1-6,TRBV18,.,CASSPRGGLGSPLHF
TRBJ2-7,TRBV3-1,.,CASSGIGTGSAYEQYF
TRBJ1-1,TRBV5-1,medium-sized,CASSFEQGAVMNTEAFF
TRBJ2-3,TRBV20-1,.,CSARGLAGLTDTQYF
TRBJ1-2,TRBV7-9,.,CASSSAWGRDYGYTF
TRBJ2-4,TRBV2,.,CASSSPLRDLYLQYF
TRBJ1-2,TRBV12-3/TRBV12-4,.,CASSFSSNGYTF
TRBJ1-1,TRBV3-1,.,CASSQELAGAFF
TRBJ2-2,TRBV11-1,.,CASSLRRAPTGELFF
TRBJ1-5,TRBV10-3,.,CAISPGQGWSNQPQHF
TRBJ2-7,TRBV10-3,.,CAISEGGLHSYEQYF